Following are 18 T cell receptor beta chains from one sample sequenced in a study of T-cell memory formation after mild COVID-19. TCRdb fed the 5' RACE reads into MiXCR, producing one record per CDR3 protein. The sample includes 300,000 to 350,000 distinct CDR3 sequences, around 15% seen only once; the top ten take roughly 23%. The specimen sequenced was PBMCs or a T cell subset sorted from them (not recorded which). These TCRs come from a man younger than 35 who had mild COVID-19 (a few samples of this study predate the infection). Cell type and time point are not known.

A few counts support this clonotype. The chain is built from TRBV27 and TRBJ2-3; D remains unclear. This CDR3 contains 17 residues. Germline V gene data show CDR1 as MNHEY and CDR2 as SMNVEV (reference sequence). The V end lost 1 base, the J end lost 1 base, and 15 bases lay between the germline ends. The CDR3 protein is CASSLLGPRVGTDTQYF. The CDR3 DNA sequence: TGTGCCAGCAGTTTATTAGGGCCTCGAGTCGGCACAGATACGCAGTATTTT.

The rearrangement uses TRBV6-1 and TRBJ1-2, with D hard to call. The CDR3 extends over 15 amino acids. Germline V gives CDR1 MNHNS, CDR2 SASEGT. Trimming left V 2 bases short and J 2 bases short, with 12 bases between. The CDR3 spells CASSETTAENYGYTF. The CDR3 region has the DNA TGTGCCAGCAGTGAAACCACGGCAGAGAACTATGGCTACACCTTC.

This clonotype has more than one count but fewer than ten. The gene calls are TRBV10-3 and TRBJ1-5; TRBD1 aligns across 7 bases. This CDR3 spans 13 amino acids. V dropped 7 bases and J dropped 5; count of bases not matched to a gene: 5. Per germline, CDR1 ENHRY and CDR2 SYGVKD. The CDR3 sequence is CAINRGRDQPQHF. The CDR3 coding sequence is TGTGCCATCAACAGGGGAAGGGATCAGCCCCAGCATTTT.

Many counts were recorded for this clonotype. This rearrangement joins TRBV9 to TRBJ2-7; D unresolved. Germline CDR1 SGDLS, CDR2 YYNGEE. The CDR3 runs to 13 residues. With 3 bases removed from V and 0 bases from J, the gap between germline ends came to 7 bases. The DNA of the CDR3 is TGTGCCAGCAGCGGACGGAGCTCCTACGAGCAGTACTTC. Translated: CASSGRSSYEQYF.

The chain employs TRBV4-2 and TRBJ2-7; 8 bases match TRBD1. The ends lost 4 bases at V and 2 bases at J; junction bases unmatched: 7. CDR1 is LGHNA, CDR2 YNFKEQ, per germline. The CDR3 has 15 residues. The CDR3 sequence: CASSPPGQGAYEQYF. In DNA form, the CDR3 reads TGTGCCAGCAGCCCCCCCGGACAGGGAGCCTACGAGCAGTACTTC.

There are a few counts of this clonotype. This chain uses TRBV6-2 or TRBV6-3 with TRBJ1-5; 7 nucleotides line up with TRBD1. Germline values: CDR1 MNHEY, CDR2 SVGEGT. CDR3 size: 15 residues. After removal of 9 bases from V and 7 bases from J, the junction contained 15 bases not matched to a gene. The CDR3 sequence is CASDGRQGGGQPQHF. The CDR3, as DNA: TGTGCCAGTGATGGTCGACAGGGAGGGGGACAGCCCCAGCATTTT.

The chain is built from TRBV5-1 and TRBJ2-7; D is possibly TRBD1 (6 bases). Per germline, CDR1 SGHRS and CDR2 YFSETQ. The V end lost 1 base, the J end lost 0 bases, and 11 bases lay between the germline ends. The CDR3 runs 15 residues. The CDR3 DNA reads as TGCGCCAGCAGCTTGAACAGGGCGAACTCCTACGAGCAGTACTTC. This encodes CASSLNRANSYEQYF.

This clonotype appeared many times. The gene calls are TRBV19 and TRBJ1-6; no clear D. From germline, CDR1 is LNHDA and CDR2 SQIVND (reference sequence). This CDR3 spans 18 amino acids. The V and J ends lost 5 bases and 9 bases respectively, with 26 bases between them. The CDR3 coding sequence is TGTGCCAGTAGTGGCCCTGGTTTGAGCCGCCGTGGAGCTTCACCCCTCCACTTT. Translation gives CASSGPGLSRRGASPLHF.

This clonotype occurred a few times. The chain joins TRBV4-1 to TRBJ2-4; 10 positions match TRBD2. V trimming: 0 bases; J trimming: 9 bases; junction bases outside the gene matches: 5. The germline CDR1 and CDR2 sequences are MGHRA and YSYEKL. The CDR3 spans 15 residues. The CDR3 DNA is TGCGCCAGCAGCCAAGAGGGAGCGGGGGGGACCATTCAGTACTTC. As protein: CASSQEGAGGTIQYF.

This clonotype has only a few counts. The chain couples TRBV20-1 to TRBJ2-4; perhaps TRBD1 as D (6 bases). Trimming pared 5 bases from V and 3 bases from J, leaving 32 bases between. Germline V gene lookup returns CDR1 DFQATT and CDR2 SNEGSKA (reference sequence). The CDR3 length is 20 residues. This CDR3 is CSAAPPKIRDPGVGKNIQYF. CDR3 sequence (DNA): TGCAGTGCTGCACCGCCAAAAATAAGGGACCCAGGGGTAGGCAAAAACATTCAGTACTTC.

The chain uses TRBV3-1 and TRBJ2-2, with D unclear. Germline loops: CDR1 LGHDT, CDR2 YNNKEL (reference sequence). Deletions cut 1 base from V and 6 bases from J, with 9 bases between. The CDR3 covers 14 residues. The DNA for the CDR3 is TGTGCCAGCAGCCAAGTTGGTAGATCCGGGGAGCTGTTTTTT. It codes for CASSQVGRSGELFF.

This chain links TRBV7-2 with TRBJ1-1; D is unclear. This CDR3 has 16 residues. The germline V gene has CDR1 SGHTA and CDR2 FQGNSA. The V and J ends lost 3 bases and 2 bases respectively, with 16 bases between them. The CDR3 sequence is CASSLIPRPGNTEAFF. The CDR3 DNA sequence: TGTGCCAGCAGCTTGATCCCACGTCCCGGCAACACTGAAGCTTTCTTT.

The chain combines TRBV10-3 with TRBJ2-4; a weak D match, TRBD2 (6 bases). Germline V gene sequence: CDR1 ENHRY, CDR2 SYGVKD. V shed 4 bases and J shed 1 base, with 11 bases lying between them. This CDR3 contains 15 residues. The CDR3 bases are TGTGCCATCAGTGGTAGTCGGGGGGCCAAAAACATTCAGTACTTC. Protein: CAISGSRGAKNIQYF.

This clonotype was observed a single time. The chain joins TRBV5-1 to TRBJ2-5, with D perhaps TRBD2 (5 bases). CDR3 length equals 16 residues. Trimming left V 3 bases short and J 2 bases short, with 17 bases between. Germline V CDR1 and CDR2: SGHRS, YFSETQ. The CDR3 loop is CASSWGKRSGQETQYF. The CDR3 DNA reads TGCGCCAGCAGCTGGGGTAAAAGGTCGGGGCAAGAGACCCAGTACTTC.

Comments on this clonotype: A much larger clone lies one base from this, so it may be a read error. The genes are TRBV12-3 or TRBV12-4 and TRBJ1-1, with D possibly matching TRBD1 (6 bases). Trimming pared 6 bases from V and 4 bases from J, leaving 12 bases between. The CDR3 loop spans 13 amino acids. This CDR3 is CASSRNRATEAFF. The CDR3 DNA reads as TGTGCCAGCAGCCGCAACAGGGCCACTGAAGCTTTCTTT.

As DNA, the CDR3 is TGTGCCAGCAGTTTTCTCGCGGAAGGGCAAAAACTGTTTTTT. Translated: CASSFLAEGQKLFF. The rearrangement joins TRBV27 to TRBJ1-4; D gene unclear. Trimming removed 3 bases from V and 9 bases from J, with 14 bases in between. The germline V gene encodes CDR1 MNHEY and CDR2 SMNVEV (reference sequence). The CDR3 contains 14 residues.

This sequence joins TRBV12-3 or TRBV12-4 and TRBJ2-5; 11 nucleotides match TRBD2. Trimming at V came to 7 bases and at J to 2 bases, leaving 3 bases not matched to a gene. This CDR3 is built from 14 residues. The CDR3 sequence is CASTASGGQETQYF. CDR3 DNA sequence: TGTGCCAGCACCGCTAGCGGGGGGCAAGAGACCCAGTACTTC.

This sequence joins TRBV20-1 and TRBJ2-7, with D tentatively TRBD1 (5 bases). CDR3 length: 14 amino acids. Trimming left V 5 bases short and J 0 bases short, with 14 bases between. Per germline, CDR1 DFQATT and CDR2 SNEGSKA (reference sequence). The CDR3 reads CSAGQLHRSYEQYF. The DNA for the CDR3 is TGCAGTGCTGGACAACTCCACCGCTCCTACGAGCAGTACTTC.